These T cell receptor beta chains were read from a single sample in a study of control samples from healthy donors and cancer patients. TCRdb keeps only in-frame clones here, not all; method: immunoSEQ multiplex PCR. The table records about 160,000 clones, around 94% of them present only once. Sequencing was carried out using PBMCs. The source of these receptors is a man in his sixties with colorectal cancer. The CDR3 runs from the conserved cysteine through the conserved F or W. D genes are given only for firm matches. Part of the rows lack a size; the others show once, few, many or a class for expanded clones.

d_call	clone_size	v_call	j_call	cdr3_nt	cdr3_aa
TRBD1	NA	TRBV19	TRBJ1-2	TGTGCCAGTAGTTCGGGACAGGGGGCCTATGGCTACACCTTC	CASSSGQGAYGYTF
NA	NA	TRBV5-8	TRBJ1-6	TGTGCCAGCGCCGGACAAGTGGATTCACCCCTCCACTTT	CASAGQVDSPLHF
TRBD1	NA	TRBV7-8	TRBJ2-7	TGTGCCAGCAGCTTTCGACCGGACAGGACCAACGAGCAGTACTTC	CASSFRPDRTNEQYF
TRBD1	once	TRBV5-1	TRBJ2-7	TGCGCCAGCAGCTTAACGACAGGGGCCTACGAGCAGTACTTC	CASSLTTGAYEQYF
TRBD1	NA	TRBV7-8	TRBJ2-4	TGTGCCAGCAGCGCGGGACAGGAGCCTAACATTCAGTACTTC	CASSAGQEPNIQYF
NA	NA	TRBV20-1	TRBJ1-2	TGCAGTGCTAGAGATAATGGCTACACCTTC	CSARDNGYTF
NA	NA	TRBV30	TRBJ2-5	TGTGCCTGGAACATTGCTGGGGGCCGGGAGACCCAGTACTTC	CAWNIAGGRETQYF
TRBD1	NA	TRBV5-1	TRBJ1-1	TGCGCCAGCAGCTTGGGGGAGGACAGGGGTATAACTGAAGCTTTCTTT	CASSLGEDRGITEAFF
NA	few	TRBV7-8	TRBJ1-2	TGTGCCAGCAGCTTAGATGCAGGGGTTAACTATGGCTACACCTTC	CASSLDAGVNYGYTF
NA	NA	TRBV20-1	TRBJ2-7	TGCAGTGCTTTTACTCAGGGCGGGCAGTACTTC	CSAFTQGGQYF
NA	NA	TRBV7-9	TRBJ1-5	TGTGCCAGCAGGGGGGACGGCAATCAGCCCCAGCATTTT	CASRGDGNQPQHF
NA	NA	TRBV4-3	TRBJ1-5	TGCGCCAGCAGCCAAGATAGGATTGGGGGAGGGCAGCCCCAGCATTTT	CASSQDRIGGGQPQHF
NA	once	TRBV11-2	TRBJ2-7	TGTGCCAGCAGCTCCCGGACGGCCTACGAGCAGTACTTC	CASSSRTAYEQYF
TRBD1	NA	TRBV19	TRBJ1-2	TGTGCCAGTAGTCCAGGACAGGGGAGTAACTATGGCTACACCTTC	CASSPGQGSNYGYTF
NA	NA	TRBV28	TRBJ1-2	TGTGCCAGCAGTTGGGGTGACTATGGCTACACCTTC	CASSWGDYGYTF
NA	NA	TRBV4-1	TRBJ2-2	TGCGCCAGCAGCCAAAACCCTATCTGGGGAAACACCGGGGAGCTGTTTTTT	CASSQNPIWGNTGELFF
TRBD1	NA	TRBV11-1	TRBJ2-5	TGTGCCAGCAGCTTAGACAGGGGAGAGACCCAGTACTTC	CASSLDRGETQYF
NA	NA	TRBV12-3/TRBV12-4	TRBJ1-1	TGTGCCAGCAGTTTAGAAGCCGAGGCTTTCTTT	CASSLEAEAFF
TRBD1	once	TRBV5-6	TRBJ1-1	TGTGCCAGCGGGAGGGACAGCAGGAACACTGAAGCTTTCTTT	CASGRDSRNTEAFF
NA	NA	TRBV19	TRBJ1-6	TGTGCCAGTAGAATGGACAGCTCCTATAATTCACCCCTCCACTTT	CASRMDSSYNSPLHF
TRBD1	NA	TRBV6-5	TRBJ1-4	TGTGCCAGCAGGGCCCTTCGGGACAGGGAGGTTTTT	CASRALRDREVF
NA	NA	TRBV7-8	TRBJ1-5	TGTGCCAGCAGCTTAGCGCTAGGGCAGGGCAATCAGCCCCAGCATTTT	CASSLALGQGNQPQHF
NA	NA	TRBV28	TRBJ2-5	TGTGCCAGCAGTTCGGGCGAGGTGAAAGAGACCCAGTACTTC	CASSSGEVKETQYF
NA	once	TRBV30	TRBJ2-3	TGTGCCTGGAGTAAGGGGGGCCACACAAGCACAGATACGCAGTATTTT	CAWSKGGHTSTDTQYF
NA	NA	TRBV6-2/TRBV6-3	TRBJ2-3	TGTGCCAGCAGTTACTGGGGGGGGCGAGCAGATACGCAGTATTTT	CASSYWGGRADTQYF
NA	NA	TRBV12-3/TRBV12-4	TRBJ1-2	TGTGCCAGCAGTCAGGCGGGGGCGCGTGGCTACACCTTC	CASSQAGARGYTF
NA	NA	TRBV12-2	TRBJ1-2	TGTGCAAGTCGCTTACCCTATGGCTACACCTTC	CASRLPYGYTF
NA	NA	TRBV29-1	TRBJ1-5	TGCAGCGTTGAAGAAGGAGGAGGGCCCCAGCATTTT	CSVEEGGGPQHF
NA	once	TRBV13	TRBJ1-2	TGTGCCAGCAGCTTTGAGCACGGCTACACCTTC	CASSFEHGYTF
TRBD1	NA	TRBV29-1	TRBJ1-1	TGCAGCGCCGGAACAGGGGTGGGTACTGAAGCTTTCTTT	CSAGTGVGTEAFF
NA	once	TRBV12-3/TRBV12-4	TRBJ1-5	TGTGCCAGCAGTTTGGGAGGGAGCCAGCCCCAGCATTTT	CASSLGGSQPQHF
TRBD1	NA	TRBV7-9	TRBJ2-3	TGTGCCAGCAGCCGTAATGACAGGGTCGGGGCTAGCACAGATACGCAGTATTTT	CASSRNDRVGASTDTQYF